This T cell receptor (beta chain) derives from a study of cytomegalovirus exposure and HLA in healthy donors. Overall study results and limits: Subsequent analysis revealed that first-cohort TCR clusters tended to co-occur in the roughly 120 validation repertoires.

Using immunoSEQ multiplex PCR, the repertoire was profiled, and TCRdb retains in-frame clones only, with some absent. This repertoire shows 150,000 or so clones, around 90% found once; its top ten account for 6.2%. Germline-derived CDR1 and CDR2 are SEHNR and FQNEAQ (reference sequence). V was shortened by 7 bases and J by 8 bases, with 12 bases between the two germline ends. This CDR3 spans 12 amino acids. Worth noting for this clone: Its target is not known.

The gene calls are TRBV7-9 and TRBJ2-1, with D possibly being TRBD2 (7 bases). The receptor comes from a woman in her 30s in good health and CMV-seropositive. Input material: PBMCs. CDR3 bases: TGTGCCAGCAAAGGGGGGGCGTATGAGCAGTTCTTC. Protein sequence: CASKGGAYEQFF.